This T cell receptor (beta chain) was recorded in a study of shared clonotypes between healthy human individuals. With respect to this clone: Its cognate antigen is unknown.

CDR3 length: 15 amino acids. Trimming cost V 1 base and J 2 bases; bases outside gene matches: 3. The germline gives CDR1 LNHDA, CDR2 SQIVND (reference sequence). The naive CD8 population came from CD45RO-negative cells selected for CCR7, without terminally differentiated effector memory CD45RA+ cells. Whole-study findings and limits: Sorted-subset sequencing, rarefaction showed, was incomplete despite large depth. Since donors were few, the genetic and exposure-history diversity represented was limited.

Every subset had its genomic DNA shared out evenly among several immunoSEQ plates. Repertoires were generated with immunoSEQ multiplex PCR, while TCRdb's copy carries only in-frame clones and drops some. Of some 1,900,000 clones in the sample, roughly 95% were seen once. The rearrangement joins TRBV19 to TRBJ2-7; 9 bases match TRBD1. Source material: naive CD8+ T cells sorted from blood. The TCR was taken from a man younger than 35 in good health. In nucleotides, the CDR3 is TGTGCCAGTAGTATAGGGGACAGGGTCCCCTACGAGCAGTACTTC. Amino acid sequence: CASSIGDRVPYEQYF. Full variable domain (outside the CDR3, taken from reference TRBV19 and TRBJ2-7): DGGITQSPKYLFRKEGQNVTLSCEQNLNHDAMYWYRQDPGQGLRLIYYSQIVNDFQKGDIAEGYSVSREKKESFPLTVTSAQKNPTAFYLCASSIGDRVPYEQYFGPGTRLTVT.